This T cell receptor (beta chain) was found in a study of CD8+ T cells in alopecia areata. Isolated RNA was reverse transcribed into cDNA used as the sequencing template. Assay used: immunoSEQ multiplex PCR; TCRdb lists only in-frame clones, some missing. The repertoire has about 190,000 clones, around 56% of them found once; the top ten carry approximately 0.69%. Study conclusions and caveats: Whether baseline CD8+ expansion is linked to response remains uncertain, given a single nonresponder. Scalp and blood samples kept many expanded lesional clones throughout tofacitinib. Scalp samples also contribute reads from the resident alphabeta T cells found in normal skin.

There are 12 residues in the CDR3. The germline V gene encodes CDR1 SQVTM and CDR2 ANQGSEA. V shed 5 bases and J shed 0 bases, with 4 bases lying between them. Sample treatment: oral pan-JAK inhibitor, 5-10 mg twice daily. Concerning this clone: The antigen is not known.

This sequence joins TRBV29-1 and TRBJ2-2; D is unclear. The sample was CD4+ T cells sorted from blood, taken at week 4, from a patient treated with tofacitinib. The receptor was isolated from a human donor with alopecia areata. The CDR3 bases are TGCAGCGTTCAGCCGAACACCGGGGAGCTGTTTTTT. Translation: CSVQPNTGELFF.